These 9 T cell receptor beta chains share one sample of origin, sequenced in a study of blood T cell repertoires in COVID-19 (dated by TCRdb to 2020 to 2021). The library was made by the immunoSEQ multiplex PCR assay. TCRdb retrieved this table from immuneACCESS and kept in-frame rearrangements only. Not all clones are present; in checked studies, unresolved V genes account for under half, and no reason is known for the remainder. In this sample the table shows about 670,000 clones, 85% to 90% of which occur a single time. Under 0.3% of the sample lies in the top ten. Sequences were obtained from peripheral blood. These receptors originate from a woman between 18 and 30 years old with acute or convalescent COVID-19.

The chain employs TRBV4-1 and TRBJ1-2; TRBD1 aligns across 7 bases. Losses at the gene ends were 0 bases for V and 0 bases for J; bases not matched to a gene: 4. Looked up from germline, CDR1 is MGHRA and CDR2 is YSYEKL. The CDR3 consists of 16 residues. As DNA, the CDR3 is TGCGCCAGCAGCCAAGATGACAGGGCCTCTAACTATGGCTACACCTTC. It yields the protein CASSQDDRASNYGYTF.

The chain employs TRBV13 and TRBJ2-3, with D maybe TRBD2 (5 bases). CDR3 size: 12 residues. The germline CDR1 and CDR2 sequences are PRHDT and FYEKMQ (reference sequence). The germline V and J ends were trimmed by 6 bases and 4 bases, with 8 bases remaining between them. For the CDR3, the DNA is TGTGCCAGCAGGTCGAGGGCAGATACGCAGTATTTT. It codes for CASRSRADTQYF.

This chain links TRBV19 with TRBJ1-1; D is unresolved. Trimming removed 8 bases from V and 10 bases from J, with 29 bases in between. Per the germline V gene, CDR1 is LNHDA and CDR2 is SQIVND (reference sequence). The CDR3 sequence is 16 residues long. CDR3 DNA sequence: TGTGCCAGTCTCCCCCTTGAGGGCCGTGGAGTGGTGCGAGCTTTCTTT. It yields the protein CASLPLEGRGVVRAFF. The whole variable domain, filled in from reference TRBV19 and TRBJ1-1, reads DGGITQSPKYLFRKEGQNVTLSCEQNLNHDAMYWYRQDPGQGLRLIYYSQIVNDFQKGDIAEGYSVSREKKESFPLTVTSAQKNPTAFYLCASLPLEGRGVVRAFFGQGTRLTVV.

The chain carries TRBV5-1 and TRBJ2-3, with D possibly matching TRBD2 (5 bases). This CDR3 has 13 amino acids. Trimming took 2 bases from V and 4 from J, leaving 8 bases between them. Germline V gives CDR1 SGHRS, CDR2 YFSETQ. The CDR3 loop is CASSFGEPDTQYF. The CDR3 DNA reads TGCGCCAGCAGCTTCGGGGAACCAGATACGCAGTATTTT. Filled out from reference TRBV5-1 and TRBJ2-3, the complete variable domain reads KAGVTQTPRYLIKTRGQQVTLSCSPISGHRSVSWYQQTPGQGLQFLFEYFSETQRNKGNFPGRFSGRQFSNSRSEMNVSTLELGDSALYLCASSFGEPDTQYFGPGTRLTVL.

About this clone itself: One end of the junction is discordant with germline, which a read error may explain. The J gene is TRBJ2-5, the V gene TRBV11-2, with D perhaps matching TRBD2 (5 bases). The CDR3 extends over 15 amino acids. CDR1 is SGHAT and CDR2 is FQNNGV in the germline V gene. In DNA, the CDR3 is TGTGCCAGCAGCCCAAGCGGCCTTACTCAAGGGACCCAGTACTTC. It codes for CASSPSGLTQGTQYF.

The chain carries TRBV24-1 and TRBJ2-2; perhaps TRBD2 as D (6 bases). CDR3 length equals 15 residues. CDR1 KGHDR and CDR2 SFDVKD come from the germline V gene. V was cut by 0 bases and J by 5 bases, with 9 bases left in between. CDR3 bases: TGTGCCACCAGTGATTTGCTCGGGGGAACCGGGGAGCTGTTTTTT. This gives the protein CATSDLLGGTGELFF.

The gene calls are TRBV11-3 and TRBJ1-3; D ambiguous. Trimming cost V 5 bases and J 3 bases, with 11 bases left between them. Per the germline V gene, CDR1 is SGHNT and CDR2 is YENEEA. The CDR3 covers 14 residues. In DNA, the CDR3 is TGTGCCAGCAGCCCCCCGGAGAATGGAAACACCATATATTTT. Translating gives CASSPPENGNTIYF.

The chain carries TRBV12-3 or TRBV12-4 and TRBJ2-4; 8 positions match TRBD1. V lost 6 bases and J lost 8; bases outside the gene matches: 6. The CDR3 covers 13 residues. The CDR3 protein is CASRTTGEHIQYF. The CDR3 nucleotides are TGTGCCAGCAGGACGACAGGGGAGCACATTCAGTACTTC.

V and J are TRBV3-1 (or the pseudogene TRBV3-2) and TRBJ1-2, with 7 nucleotides matching TRBD1. This CDR3 is 13 amino acids long. Germline V gene sequence: CDR1 LGHDT, CDR2 YNNKEL (reference sequence). The ends lost 1 base at V and 9 bases at J; junction bases unmatched: 5. DNA for the CDR3: TGTGCCAGCAGCCAAGGACAGGGAAGCCGCTACACCTTC. This gives the protein CASSQGQGSRYTF.